The source of this T cell receptor beta chain is a study of blood T cell repertoires in COVID-19. At the level of the study: Samples came from the United States, Italy and Spain, spanning acute and convalescent COVID-19. The cDNA or gDNA used as material had been derived from T cells, B-cell-depleted T cells, or PBMCs.

Germline values: CDR1 MNHEY, CDR2 SVGAGI. V lost 10 bases and J lost 8, with 23 bases in between. CDR3 size: 14 residues. This clone appeared many times. Per the original methods: Quantification of nucleated cells was approximated via reference gene primer amplification. TCRdb's table, derived via immunoSEQ multiplex PCR, lists solely in-frame clones and lacks some. V and J calls and clone size are given by that table; D and trimming were obtained from the DNA. The repertoire holds 270,000 or so clones, with nearly 85% as singletons. The chain couples TRBV6-5 to TRBJ1-2; a weak D match, TRBD1 (5 bases). Sequencing used peripheral blood. This sequence was found in a human donor in a cohort sampled during active COVID-19. The CDR3, as DNA: TGTGCCACCTTAGGGGAGGGATTTTCGCGGGGCTACACCTTC. Residues: CATLGEGFSRGYTF.